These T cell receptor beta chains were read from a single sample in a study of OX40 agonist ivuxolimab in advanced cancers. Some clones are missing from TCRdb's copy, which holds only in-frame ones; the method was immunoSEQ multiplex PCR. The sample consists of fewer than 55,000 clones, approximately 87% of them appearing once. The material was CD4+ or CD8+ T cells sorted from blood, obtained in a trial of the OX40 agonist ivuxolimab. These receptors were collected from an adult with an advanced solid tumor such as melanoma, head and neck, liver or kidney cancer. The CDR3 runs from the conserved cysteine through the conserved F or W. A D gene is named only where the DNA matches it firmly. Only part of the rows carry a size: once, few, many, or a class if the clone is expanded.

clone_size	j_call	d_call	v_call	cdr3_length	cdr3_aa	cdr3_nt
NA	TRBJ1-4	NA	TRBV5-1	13	CASSFGGFEKLFF	TGCGCCAGCAGCTTCGGGGGCTTTGAAAAACTGTTTTTT
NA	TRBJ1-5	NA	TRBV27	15	CASSLLWQGNQPQHF	TGTGCCAGCAGTTTACTATGGCAGGGGAATCAGCCCCAGCATTTT
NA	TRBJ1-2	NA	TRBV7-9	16	CASSDPGTFFDYGYTF	TGTGCCAGCAGCGACCCCGGGACCTTCTTCGACTATGGCTACACCTTC
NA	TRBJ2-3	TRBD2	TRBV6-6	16	CASSYSAGGLTDTQYF	TGTGCCAGCAGTTACTCAGCGGGGGGCCTCACAGATACGCAGTATTTT
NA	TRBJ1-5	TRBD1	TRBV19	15	CASRWTGRGNQPQHF	TGTGCCAGCCGATGGACAGGCCGGGGCAATCAGCCCCAGCATTTT
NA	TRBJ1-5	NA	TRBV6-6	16	CASSEFSTALNQPQHF	TGTGCCAGCTCCGAATTCTCTACCGCGTTAAATCAGCCCCAGCATTTT
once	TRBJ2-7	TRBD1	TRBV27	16	CASSLSGTGSSYEQYF	TGTGCCAGCAGTTTGAGTGGGACAGGGAGCTCCTACGAGCAGTACTTC
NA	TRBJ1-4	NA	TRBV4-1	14	CASSQVMFWRRLFF	TGCGCCAGCAGCCAAGTCATGTTTTGGAGGCGGCTGTTTTTT
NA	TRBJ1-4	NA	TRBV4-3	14	CASSPGESNEKLFF	TGCGCCAGCAGCCCCGGGGAATCTAATGAAAAACTGTTTTTT
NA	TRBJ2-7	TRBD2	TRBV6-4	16	CASSDSTSRRSYEQYF	TGTGCCAGCAGTGACTCGACTAGCCGGAGATCCTACGAGCAGTACTTC
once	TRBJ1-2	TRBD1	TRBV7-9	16	CASSLSLGTDHYGYTF	TGTGCCAGCAGCTTAAGTCTTGGGACAGACCATTATGGCTACACCTTC
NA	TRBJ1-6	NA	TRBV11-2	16	CASSLDPRRERSPLHF	TGTGCCAGCAGCTTAGATCCTCGGAGGGAGCGGTCACCCCTCCACTTT
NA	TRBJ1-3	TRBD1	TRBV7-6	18	CASSFAGTGTISGNTIYF	TGTGCCAGCAGCTTCGCCGGGACAGGGACGATATCTGGAAACACCATATATTTT
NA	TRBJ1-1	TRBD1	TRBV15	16	CATSRERGRLNTEAFF	TGTGCCACCAGCAGAGAAAGGGGGCGTTTGAACACTGAAGCTTTCTTT
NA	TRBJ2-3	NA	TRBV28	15	CASSPGTPSTDTQYF	TGTGCCAGCAGTCCCGGGACTCCTAGCACAGATACGCAGTATTTT
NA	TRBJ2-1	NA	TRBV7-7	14	CASSPYTSYNEQFF	TGTGCCAGCAGCCCCTATACCTCCTACAATGAGCAGTTCTTC
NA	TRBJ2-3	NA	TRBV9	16	CASSEGGGLKTDTQYF	TGTGCCAGCAGCGAGGGGGGAGGGCTGAAGACAGATACGCAGTATTTT
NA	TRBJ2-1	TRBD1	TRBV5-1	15	CASSCGQGTYNEQFF	TGCGCCAGCAGCTGTGGACAGGGGACCTACAATGAGCAGTTCTTC
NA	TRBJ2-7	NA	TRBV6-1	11	CAVAGTYEQYF	TGTGCCGTGGCAGGAACCTACGAGCAGTACTTC
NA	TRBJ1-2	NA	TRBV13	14	CASSLGPANYGYTF	TGTGCCAGCAGCTTAGGTCCAGCTAACTATGGCTACACCTTC
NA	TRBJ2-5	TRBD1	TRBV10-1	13	CASSFRGPGTQYF	TGCGCCAGCAGCTTCAGGGGGCCGGGGACCCAGTACTTC
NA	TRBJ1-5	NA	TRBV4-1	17	CASSQERGSPDNQPQHF	TGCGCCAGCAGCCAAGAGAGGGGGTCCCCCGACAATCAGCCCCAGCATTTT
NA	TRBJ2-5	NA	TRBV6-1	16	CASSEAFRDPQETQYF	TGTGCCAGCAGTGAAGCTTTCAGGGACCCGCAAGAGACCCAGTACTTC
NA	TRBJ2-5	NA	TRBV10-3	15	CAISESTGAQETQYF	TGTGCCATCAGTGAGTCAACAGGAGCACAAGAGACCCAGTACTTC
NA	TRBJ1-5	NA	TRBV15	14	CATQPGGLGQPQHF	TGTGCCACCCAACCCGGGGGGTTGGGTCAGCCCCAGCATTTT
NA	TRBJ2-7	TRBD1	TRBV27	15	CASSSGQVISHEQYF	TGTGCCAGCAGTTCAGGACAGGTCATAAGCCACGAGCAGTACTTC
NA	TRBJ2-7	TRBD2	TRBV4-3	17	CASSQDPTSGRLGEQYF	TGCGCCAGCAGCCAAGATCCCACTAGCGGGAGGTTGGGCGAGCAGTACTTC
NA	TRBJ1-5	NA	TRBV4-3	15	CASSLELAINQPQHF	TGCGCCAGCAGCCTGGAACTAGCAATCAATCAGCCCCAGCATTTT
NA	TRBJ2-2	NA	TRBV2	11	CASTVLGELFF	TGTGCCAGCACCGTGCTCGGGGAGCTGTTTTTT
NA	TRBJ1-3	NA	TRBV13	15	CASRQTGYSGNTIYF	TGTGCCAGCCGGCAAACGGGCTACTCTGGAAACACCATATATTTT
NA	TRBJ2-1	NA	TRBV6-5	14	CASSPLVSYNEQFF	TGTGCCAGCAGCCCCTTAGTATCCTACAATGAGCAGTTCTTC
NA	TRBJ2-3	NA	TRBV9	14	CASSVGRGTDTQYF	TGTGCCAGCAGCGTAGGCCGAGGGACAGATACGCAGTATTTT
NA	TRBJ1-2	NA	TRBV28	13	CASSFGTGLGYTF	TGTGCCAGCAGTTTTGGGACGGGGCTAGGCTACACCTTC
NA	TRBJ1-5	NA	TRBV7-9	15	CASSLDSGSNQPQHF	TGTGCCAGCAGCTTAGATTCGGGTAGCAATCAGCCCCAGCATTTT
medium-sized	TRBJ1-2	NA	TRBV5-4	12	CASSSAGYGYTF	TGTGCCAGCAGCTCCGCGGGCTATGGCTACACCTTC
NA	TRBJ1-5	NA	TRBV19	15	CASSPGPGGNQPQHF	TGTGCCAGTAGTCCCGGGCCAGGGGGCAATCAGCCCCAGCATTTT
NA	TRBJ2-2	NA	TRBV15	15	CATSRDFEDTGELFF	TGTGCCACCAGCAGAGATTTCGAAGACACCGGGGAGCTGTTTTTT
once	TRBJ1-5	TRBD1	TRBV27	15	CASSWDRGDNQPQHF	TGTGCCAGCAGTTGGGACAGGGGTGACAATCAGCCCCAGCATTTT
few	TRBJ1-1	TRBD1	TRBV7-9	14	CASSLVGQGNPAFF	TGTGCCAGCAGCTTAGTCGGACAGGGCAATCCGGCTTTCTTT
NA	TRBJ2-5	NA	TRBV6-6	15	CASSYAWELQETQYF	TGTGCCAGCAGTTACGCCTGGGAGTTACAAGAGACCCAGTACTTC
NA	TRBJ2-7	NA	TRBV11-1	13	CASSLGSLYEQYF	TGTGCCAGCAGCTTGGGCAGTCTCTACGAGCAGTACTTC
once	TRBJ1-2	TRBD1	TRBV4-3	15	CASSQEDRGNYGYTF	TGCGCCAGCAGCCAAGAGGACAGGGGGAACTATGGCTACACCTTC
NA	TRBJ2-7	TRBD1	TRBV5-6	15	CASSLTGQGANEQYF	TGTGCCAGCAGCTTGACGGGACAGGGGGCGAACGAGCAGTACTTC
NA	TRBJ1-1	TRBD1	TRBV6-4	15	CASSLPRPGGTEAFF	TGTGCCAGCAGCCTACCTCGCCCAGGGGGCACTGAAGCTTTCTTT
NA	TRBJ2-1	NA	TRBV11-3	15	CASSLKGSSYNEQFF	TGTGCCAGCAGCTTAAAGGGAAGCTCCTACAATGAGCAGTTCTTC
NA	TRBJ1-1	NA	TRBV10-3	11	CAILGGTEAFF	TGTGCCATTTTGGGGGGGACTGAAGCTTTCTTT
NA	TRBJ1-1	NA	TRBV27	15	CTSSFSGTGNTEAFF	TGTACCAGCAGTTTTTCCGGGACGGGGAACACTGAAGCTTTCTTT
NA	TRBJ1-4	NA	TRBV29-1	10	CNHSGEKLFF	TGCAACCACTCAGGGGAAAAACTGTTTTTT
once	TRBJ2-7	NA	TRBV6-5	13	CASSYGRIYEQYF	TGTGCCAGCAGTTACGGACGGATCTACGAGCAGTACTTC
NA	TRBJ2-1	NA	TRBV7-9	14	CASSFRLGPNEQFF	TGTGCCAGCAGCTTTCGACTAGGGCCCAATGAGCAGTTCTTC
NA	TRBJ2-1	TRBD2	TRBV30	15	CAWSRLAGFNDEQFF	TGTGCCTGGAGCCGACTAGCTGGGTTCAACGATGAGCAGTTCTTC
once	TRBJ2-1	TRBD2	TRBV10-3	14	CAIGTREKNNEQFF	TGTGCCATCGGGACGCGGGAGAAAAATAATGAGCAGTTCTTC